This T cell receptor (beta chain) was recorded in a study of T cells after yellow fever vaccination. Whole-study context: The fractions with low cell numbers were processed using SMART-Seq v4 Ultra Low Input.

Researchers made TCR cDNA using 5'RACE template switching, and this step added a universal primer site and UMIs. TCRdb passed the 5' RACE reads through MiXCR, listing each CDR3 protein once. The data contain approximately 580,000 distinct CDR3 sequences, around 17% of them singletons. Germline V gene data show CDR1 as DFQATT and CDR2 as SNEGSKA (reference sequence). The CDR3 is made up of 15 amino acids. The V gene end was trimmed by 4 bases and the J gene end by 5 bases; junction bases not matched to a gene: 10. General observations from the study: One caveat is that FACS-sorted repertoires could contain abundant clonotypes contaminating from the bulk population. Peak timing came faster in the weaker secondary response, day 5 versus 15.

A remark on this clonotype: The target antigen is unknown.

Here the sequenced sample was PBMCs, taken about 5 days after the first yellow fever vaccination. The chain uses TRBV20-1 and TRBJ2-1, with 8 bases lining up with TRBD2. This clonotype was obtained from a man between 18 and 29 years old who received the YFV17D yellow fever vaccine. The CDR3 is CSATPPRGDHNEQFF. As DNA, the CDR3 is TGCAGTGCTACACCTCCGCGGGGGGACCACAATGAGCAGTTCTTC.